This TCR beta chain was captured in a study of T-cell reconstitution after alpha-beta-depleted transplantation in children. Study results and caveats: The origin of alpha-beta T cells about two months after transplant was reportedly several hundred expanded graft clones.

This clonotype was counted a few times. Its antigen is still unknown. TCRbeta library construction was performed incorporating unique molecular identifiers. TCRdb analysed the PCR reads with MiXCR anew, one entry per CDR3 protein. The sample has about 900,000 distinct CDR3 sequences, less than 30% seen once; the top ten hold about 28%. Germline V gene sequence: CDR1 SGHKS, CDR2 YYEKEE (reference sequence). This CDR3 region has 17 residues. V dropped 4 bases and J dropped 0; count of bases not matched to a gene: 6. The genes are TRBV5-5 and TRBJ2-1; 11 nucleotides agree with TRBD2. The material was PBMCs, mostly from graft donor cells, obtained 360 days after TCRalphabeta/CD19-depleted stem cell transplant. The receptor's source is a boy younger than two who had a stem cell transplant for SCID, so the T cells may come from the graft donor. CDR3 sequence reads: CASSPGTSGSSYNEQFF. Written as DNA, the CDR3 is TGTGCCAGCAGCCCCGGGACTAGCGGCAGCTCCTACAATGAGCAGTTCTTC.